This T cell receptor (beta chain) was sequenced during a study of T cells in Graves' hyperthyroidism and ophthalmopathy. Amplification of TCR beta CDR3 regions was performed using RNA transcripts as template. When the TCR CDR3 underwent first-round RT-PCR, the HTBI primer set was used. TCRdb recomputed calls from the multiplex PCR reads with MiXCR, one row per CDR3 protein. Here the sample spans approximately 260,000 distinct CDR3 sequences, 13% to 15% being singletons. The study's findings and limits: Most thyroid clonotypes expanded above 0.001 were also detected in blood.

V lost 3 bases to trimming and J lost 4 bases, with 23 bases between them. The CDR3 consists of 19 residues. Germline V gene data show CDR1 as SGDLS and CDR2 as YYNGEE. Note on this clonotype: Its target is not known.

V and J are TRBV9 and TRBJ2-6; a possible D gene is TRBD2 (6 bases). The origin of this receptor is a woman aged 45-65 years with Graves' hyperthyroidism that later progressed to Graves' ophthalmopathy. The sequencing sample was made of blood. DNA of the CDR3: TGTGCCAGCAGCGACAGTTTAACAGGCCCCCGGGGGGGGGCCAACGTCCTGACTTTC. This sequence encodes CASSDSLTGPRGGANVLTF.